The 23 T cell receptor beta chains below come from one sample, sequenced in a study of shared clonotypes between healthy human individuals. The protocol was immunoSEQ multiplex PCR, while the TCRdb copy is restricted to in-frame clones and leaves out a portion. The sample yields about 2.2 million clones, around 93% seen once. Selected positively for CCR7 and CD45RO-negative, naive CD8 cells excluded terminally differentiated effector memory CD45RA+ cells. The sequencing sample was made of naive CD8+ T cells from PBMCs. The receptor set was obtained from a young man in good health. Some clones in this sample may be carry-over from other donors' samples.

This clone has just one count. V gene TRBV6-1 combines with J gene TRBJ1-1, with D uncertain. V was shortened by 2 bases and J by 2 bases, with 18 bases between the two germline ends. The CDR3 loop spans 17 amino acids. Germline loops: CDR1 MNHNS, CDR2 SASEGT. The CDR3 DNA is TGTGCCAGCAGTGAACTGGAGCCCGTTCTCAGAAACACTGAAGCTTTCTTT. It encodes CASSELEPVLRNTEAFF.

V usage is TRBV7-9 and J usage is TRBJ1-5; D uncertain. CDR1 is SEHNR and CDR2 is FQNEAQ in the germline V gene (reference sequence). The CDR3 totals 14 residues. The V end lost 5 bases, the J end lost 6 bases, and 14 bases lay between the germline ends. The chain's CDR3 is CASSQGGYSQPQHF. The CDR3 DNA reads as TGTGCCAGCAGCCAAGGAGGCTACAGTCAGCCCCAGCATTTT.

The count of this clone is one. This CDR3 is CASGYGGYSSEAFF. The CDR3 nucleotides read TGTGCCAGCGGCTACGGGGGTTATAGTAGCGAAGCTTTCTTT. The chain recombines TRBV6-6 with TRBJ1-1; weak D call: TRBD1 (5 bases). V lost 8 bases and J 8 bases, leaving 21 bases between the germline ends. This CDR3 region has 14 residues. Germline assignment: CDR1 MNHNY and CDR2 SVGAGI (reference sequence).

V and J are TRBV27 and TRBJ1-1; D is perhaps TRBD1 (5 bases). This CDR3 comprises 16 residues. V was shortened by 6 bases and J by 1 base, with 18 bases between the two germline ends. Germline V gene lookup returns CDR1 MNHEY and CDR2 SMNVEV (reference sequence). The CDR3 DNA follows: TGTGCCAGCAGCCCATATTGGGGCGGGGGGAACACTGAAGCTTTCTTT. Its translation: CASSPYWGGGNTEAFF.

V is TRBV5-1 and J is TRBJ2-1, with D tentatively TRBD2 (6 bases). The CDR3 extends over 16 amino acids. The germline V gene has CDR1 SGHRS and CDR2 YFSETQ. V gave up 0 bases and J gave up 6 bases, with 16 bases separating them. Written as DNA, the CDR3 is TGCGCCAGCAGCTTGGCTTTGGGGGGAGTGGGCAATGAGCAGTTCTTC. It translates to CASSLALGGVGNEQFF.

The chain uses TRBV7-9 and TRBJ2-1, with 12 bases identical to TRBD2. CDR3 length: 18 amino acids. Germline trimming cut 2 bases from V and 2 bases from J; bases unmatched to any gene: 7. Germline values: CDR1 SEHNR, CDR2 FQNEAQ (reference sequence). The CDR3 nucleotides are TGTGCCAGCAGCTTAAGGCTAGCGGGAGGGAGAACCTACAATGAGCAGTTCTTC. This encodes CASSLRLAGGRTYNEQFF.

V gene TRBV5-1 combines with J gene TRBJ2-1; D is possibly TRBD1 or TRBD2 (5 bases each). CDR1 is SGHRS, CDR2 YFSETQ, per germline. The CDR3 totals 14 residues. Trimming left V 0 bases short and J 5 bases short, with 9 bases between. The CDR3 DNA reads TGCGCCAGCAGCTTGGCCGGGGCAGACAATGAGCAGTTCTTC. This translates into CASSLAGADNEQFF.

The chain links TRBV19 to TRBJ2-5, with TRBD1 identical over 7 bases. The J call is uncertain, as TRBJ2-7 better fits the DNA end. This CDR3 comprises 14 residues. Germline CDR1 LNHDA, CDR2 SQIVND (reference sequence). The CDR3 DNA is TGTGCCAGTAGTATGGGGCAGGGGGCCTACGAGCAGTACTTC. It codes for CASSMGQGAYEQYF.

V is TRBV7-9 and J is TRBJ2-5; perhaps D is TRBD1 or TRBD2 (5 bases each). The germline gives CDR1 SEHNR, CDR2 FQNEAQ (reference sequence). The germline V and J ends were trimmed by 6 bases and 2 bases, with 16 bases remaining between them. This CDR3 spans 15 amino acids. CDR3 loop: CASSSPFGGQETQYF. DNA for the CDR3: TGTGCCAGCAGTTCCCCCTTTGGGGGACAAGAGACCCAGTACTTC.

The chain combines TRBV28 with TRBJ1-2; no definite D call. CDR1 and CDR2 (germline): MDHEN, SYDVKM. The CDR3 is made up of 16 amino acids. With 4 bases removed from V and 0 bases from J, the gap between germline ends came to 15 bases. The CDR3 region is CASSSGREETNYGYTF. The CDR3 coding sequence is TGTGCCAGCAGTTCAGGACGGGAAGAAACTAACTATGGCTACACCTTC.

The chain is built from TRBV10-3 and TRBJ2-5; D might be TRBD2 (5 bases). V lost 2 bases and J 5 bases, leaving 12 bases between the germline ends. Germline CDR1 is ENHRY and CDR2 is SYGVKD. This CDR3 has 14 amino acids. The CDR3 region is CAISEGYTGETQYF. Written as DNA, the CDR3 is TGTGCCATCAGTGAGGGCTACACGGGGGAGACCCAGTACTTC.

The genes are TRBV28 and TRBJ2-5; D perhaps matches TRBD1 (6 bases). The J call may be mistaken, given a closer DNA end match to TRBJ2-7. The CDR3 length is 12 residues. Germline CDR1 reads MDHEN; CDR2 reads SYDVKM. The CDR3 protein is CASRSDSNEQYF. CDR3 DNA sequence: TGTGCCAGCAGGTCGGACAGTAACGAGCAGTACTTC.

The chain couples TRBV13 to TRBJ1-2, with D maybe TRBD1 (6 bases). There are 15 residues in the CDR3. V gave up 4 bases and J gave up 7 bases, with 19 bases separating them. CDR1 PRHDT and CDR2 FYEKMQ come from the germline V gene (reference sequence). CDR3 region: CASSSPRQGMIGYTF. For the CDR3, the DNA is TGTGCCAGCAGCTCCCCTCGCCAGGGGATGATTGGCTACACCTTC.

The rearrangement uses TRBV10-3 and TRBJ2-3; D tentatively fits TRBD1 or TRBD2 (6 bases each). The CDR3 totals 13 residues. The germline CDR1 and CDR2 sequences are ENHRY and SYGVKD. V lost 3 bases and J 4 bases, leaving 8 bases between the germline ends. The CDR3 sequence: CAISDGGSDTQYF. CDR3 DNA: TGTGCCATCAGTGACGGGGGCTCAGATACGCAGTATTTT.

The chain combines TRBV5-1 with TRBJ1-5; 8 bases fit TRBD1. The germline CDR1 and CDR2 sequences are SGHRS and YFSETQ. The V gene end was trimmed by 4 bases and the J gene end by 5 bases; junction bases not matched to a gene: 8. The CDR3 contains 15 residues. CDR3 amino acids: CASSIQGALDQPQHF. The CDR3 region has the DNA TGCGCCAGCAGCATTCAGGGGGCCTTGGATCAGCCCCAGCATTTT.

Written as DNA, the CDR3 is TGCAGCGTTGATGTTAGGGGGCCTTACAATGAGCAGTTCTTC. It codes for CSVDVRGPYNEQFF. The chain joins TRBV29-1 to TRBJ2-1; 7 bases fit TRBD1. The germline gives CDR1 SQVTM, CDR2 ANQGSEA. The CDR3 is made up of 14 amino acids. Losses at the gene ends were 3 bases for V and 4 bases for J; bases not matched to a gene: 6.

This clone was counted a single time. This rearrangement joins TRBV28 to TRBJ2-1; TRBD2 matches at 10 bases. This CDR3 contains 18 residues. Per the germline V gene, CDR1 is MDHEN and CDR2 is SYDVKM. J lost 0 bases, V lost 5 bases, and 10 bases had no gene match. The CDR3: CASSLRTSGYNSYNEQFF. DNA of the CDR3: TGTGCCAGCAGTCTTCGGACTAGCGGATACAACTCCTACAATGAGCAGTTCTTC.

The sample holds one count of this clone. The chain is built from TRBV19 and TRBJ2-7; D remains ambiguous. The CDR3 loop spans 14 amino acids. The V gene's germline CDR1 is LNHDA and CDR2 SQIVND (reference sequence). V lost 2 bases and J lost 7, with 15 bases in between. In DNA form, the CDR3 reads TGTGCCAGTAGTATATTCCAGTGGGCCGGGGAGCAGTACTTC. Translation: CASSIFQWAGEQYF.

This chain uses TRBV9 with TRBJ2-3; D tentatively fits TRBD1 or TRBD2 (5 bases each). The V gene's germline CDR1 is SGDLS and CDR2 YYNGEE. V dropped 5 bases and J dropped 4 bases, with 11 bases sitting between them. The CDR3 is 13 residues long. The CDR3 is CASSPGPSDTQYF. The CDR3 DNA sequence: TGTGCCAGCAGTCCGGGACCCTCAGATACGCAGTATTTT.

The chain has TRBV9 and TRBJ2-7; 8 nucleotides line up with TRBD2. Germline trimming cut 0 bases from V and 7 bases from J; bases unmatched to any gene: 9. Germline V gene lookup returns CDR1 SGDLS and CDR2 YYNGEE. The CDR3 extends over 15 amino acids. CDR3 in DNA: TGTGCCAGCAGCGTAGGTCCAGCGGGAGTGTGGGAGCAGTACTTC. It codes for CASSVGPAGVWEQYF.

This rearrangement joins TRBV5-6 to TRBJ1-5; D perhaps matches TRBD1 (6 bases). The CDR3 is 15 residues long. Germline V gene sequence: CDR1 SGHDT, CDR2 YYEEEE. Trimming left V 1 base short and J 3 bases short, with 11 bases between. This chain's CDR3 is CASSLSGAVNQPQHF. CDR3 nucleotide sequence: TGTGCCAGCAGCTTGTCAGGGGCGGTCAATCAGCCCCAGCATTTT.

This sequence joins TRBV28 and TRBJ2-3; TRBD2 matches 10 bases. Trimming cost V 5 bases and J 4 bases; bases outside gene matches: 6. The germline V gene encodes CDR1 MDHEN and CDR2 SYDVKM. The CDR3 runs to 15 residues. The CDR3 spells CASSPMSGRADTQYF. The CDR3 DNA sequence: TGTGCCAGCAGTCCCATGAGCGGGAGGGCAGATACGCAGTATTTT.

The chain couples TRBV29-1 to TRBJ1-1; TRBD1 agrees at 7 bases. Germline V gene sequence: CDR1 SQVTM, CDR2 ANQGSEA. This CDR3 is 16 amino acids long. V was pared by 6 bases and J by 1 base, with 14 bases of the junction left unmatched. The CDR3 here is CSVPALDREGNTEAFF. In DNA, the CDR3 is TGCAGCGTGCCCGCCCTCGACAGGGAGGGGAACACTGAAGCTTTCTTT.